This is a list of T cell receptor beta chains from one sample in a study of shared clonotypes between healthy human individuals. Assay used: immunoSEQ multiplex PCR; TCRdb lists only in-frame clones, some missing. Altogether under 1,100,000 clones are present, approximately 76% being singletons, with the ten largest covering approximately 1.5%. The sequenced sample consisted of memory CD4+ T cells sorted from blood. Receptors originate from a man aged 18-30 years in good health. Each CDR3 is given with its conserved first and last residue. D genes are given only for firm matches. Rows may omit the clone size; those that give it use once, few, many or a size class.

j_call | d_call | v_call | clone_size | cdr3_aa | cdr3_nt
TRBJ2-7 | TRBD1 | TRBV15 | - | CATSSDPLDRADEQYF | TGTGCCACCAGCAGTGATCCCCTGGACAGGGCCGACGAGCAGTACTTC
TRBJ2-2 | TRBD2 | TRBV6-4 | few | CASRTSGSSGELFF | TGTGCCAGTCGGACTAGCGGGAGCTCCGGGGAGCTGTTTTTT
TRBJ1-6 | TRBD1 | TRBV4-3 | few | CASSQDSQGDSPLHF | TGCGCCAGCAGCCAAGACTCGCAGGGGGATTCACCCCTCCACTTT
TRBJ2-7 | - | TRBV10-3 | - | CAIRDQGSSYEQYF | TGTGCCATCAGGGACCAGGGATCCTCCTACGAGCAGTACTTC
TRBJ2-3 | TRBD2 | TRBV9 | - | CASSPNGGDSTDTQYF | TGTGCCAGCAGCCCCAACGGGGGGGACAGCACAGATACGCAGTATTTT
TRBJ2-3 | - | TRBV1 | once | CTSSVGRGYTDTQYF | TGCACCAGCAGCGTAGGACGGGGGTACACAGATACGCAGTATTTT
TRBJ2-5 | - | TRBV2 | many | CASSGIARETQYF | TGTGCCAGCAGTGGAATTGCCCGGGAGACCCAGTACTTC
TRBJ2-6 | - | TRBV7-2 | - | CASRLAGVNLGANVLTF | TGTGCCAGCAGATTGGCCGGGGTTAATTTGGGGGCCAACGTCCTGACTTTC
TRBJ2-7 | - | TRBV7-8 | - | CASSSTLYEQYF | TGTGCCAGCAGCTCGACACTATACGAGCAGTACTTC
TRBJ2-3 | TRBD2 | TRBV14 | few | CASSQASGRGDTQYF | TGTGCCAGCAGCCAAGCTAGCGGGAGAGGAGATACGCAGTATTTT
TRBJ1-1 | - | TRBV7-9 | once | CASSLGTENTEAFF | TGTGCCAGCAGCTTAGGGACAGAAAACACTGAAGCTTTCTTT
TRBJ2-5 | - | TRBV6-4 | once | CASSEGPRETQYF | TGTGCCAGCAGTGAAGGGCCGCGGGAGACCCAGTACTTC
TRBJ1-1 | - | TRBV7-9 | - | CASRTVPGTEAFF | TGTGCCAGCAGAACCGTTCCGGGCACTGAAGCTTTCTTT
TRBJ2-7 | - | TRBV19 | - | CASSVTGGREQYF | TGTGCCAGTAGTGTGACAGGTGGGCGCGAGCAGTACTTC
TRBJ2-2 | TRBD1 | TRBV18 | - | CASSPANRGPGELFF | TGTGCCAGCTCACCTGCAAACAGGGGGCCCGGGGAGCTGTTTTTT
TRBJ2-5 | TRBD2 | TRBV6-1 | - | CASRWTSGGSTQYF | TGTGCCAGCAGATGGACTAGCGGGGGTTCGACCCAGTACTTC
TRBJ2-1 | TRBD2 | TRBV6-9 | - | CASTREGNNEQFF | TGTGCCAGCACACGGGAGGGCAACAATGAGCAGTTCTTC
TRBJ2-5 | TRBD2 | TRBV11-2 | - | CASSLARRGAVETQYF | TGTGCCAGCAGCTTAGCCCGGCGGGGGGCGGTAGAGACCCAGTACTTC
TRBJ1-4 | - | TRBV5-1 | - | CASTPFAGDNEKLFF | TGCGCCAGCACCCCTTTTGCAGGGGATAATGAAAAACTGTTTTTT
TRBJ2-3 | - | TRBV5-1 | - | CASSPGGTSTDTQYF | TGCGCCAGCAGCCCGGGGGGCACAAGCACAGATACGCAGTATTTT
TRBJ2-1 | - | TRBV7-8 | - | CASSPSRGFPFF | TGTGCCAGCAGCCCCTCGAGGGGGTTCCCGTTCTTC
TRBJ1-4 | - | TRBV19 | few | CASTRGGGNEKLFF | TGTGCCAGTACCCGTGGAGGGGGGAATGAAAAACTGTTTTTT
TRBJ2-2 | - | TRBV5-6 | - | CASSLEPGFSTGELFF | TGTGCCAGCAGCTTGGAGCCCGGGTTTTCTACCGGGGAGCTGTTTTTT
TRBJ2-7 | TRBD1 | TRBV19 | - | CASSTQTGSYEQYF | TGTGCCAGTAGTACCCAGACAGGGTCCTACGAGCAGTACTTC
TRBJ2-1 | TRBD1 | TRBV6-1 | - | CASSGQGNWYNEQFF | TGTGCCAGCAGTGGACAGGGGAACTGGTACAATGAGCAGTTCTTC
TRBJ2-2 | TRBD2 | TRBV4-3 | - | CASSQFSTGTRTGELFF | TGCGCCAGCAGCCAATTCTCAACCGGGACTAGAACCGGGGAGCTGTTTTTT
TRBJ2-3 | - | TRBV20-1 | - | CSAHSTQYF | TGCAGTGCTCATAGTACGCAGTATTTT
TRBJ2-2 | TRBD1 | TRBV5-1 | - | CASTLTGLGGELFF | TGCGCCAGCACGCTGACAGGGCTCGGCGGGGAGCTGTTTTTT
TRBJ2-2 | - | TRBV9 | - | CASSGSGLNTGELFF | TGTGCCAGCAGCGGCAGCGGGCTAAACACCGGGGAGCTGTTTTTT
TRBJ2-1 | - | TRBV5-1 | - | CASSLGTPNDEQFF | TGCGCCAGCAGCCTCGGGACCCCCAACGATGAGCAGTTCTTC
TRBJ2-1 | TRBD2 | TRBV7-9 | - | CASSPRTSFDNEQFF | TGTGCCAGCAGCCCCAGGACTAGCTTCGACAATGAGCAGTTCTTC
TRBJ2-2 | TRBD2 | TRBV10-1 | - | CASSRSGRAIELFF | TGCGCCAGCAGTCGTAGCGGGAGGGCCATAGAGCTGTTTTTT
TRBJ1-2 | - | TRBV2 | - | CASMGDRSNYGYTF | TGTGCCAGCATGGGAGACAGATCTAACTATGGCTACACCTTC
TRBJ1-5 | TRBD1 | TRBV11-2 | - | CASSLGDRSAQPQHF | TGTGCCAGCAGCTTAGGGGACAGGTCAGCGCAGCCCCAGCATTTT
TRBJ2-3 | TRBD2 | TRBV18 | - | CASSPPKRGGTDTQYF | TGTGCCAGCTCACCACCTAAGCGGGGGGGCACAGATACGCAGTATTTT
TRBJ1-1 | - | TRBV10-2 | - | CAVARQGNTEAFF | TGCGCCGTGGCGAGGCAGGGGAACACTGAAGCTTTCTTT
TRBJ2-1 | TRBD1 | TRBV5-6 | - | CASSLPGQNNNEQFF | TGTGCCAGCAGCTTACCGGGACAGAACAACAATGAGCAGTTCTTC
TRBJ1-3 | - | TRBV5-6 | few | CASSLGQGNTIYF | TGTGCCAGCAGCTTGGGACAGGGAAACACCATATATTTT
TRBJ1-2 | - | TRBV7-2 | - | CASSLAAENYGYTF | TGTGCCAGCAGCTTAGCCGCGGAAAACTATGGCTACACCTTC
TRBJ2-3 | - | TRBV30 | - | CAWSVPPDTQYF | TGTGCCTGGAGTGTACCTCCAGATACGCAGTATTTT
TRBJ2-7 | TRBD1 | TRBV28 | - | CASTQLQGGHSYEQYF | TGTGCCAGCACTCAACTACAGGGGGGCCACTCCTACGAGCAGTACTTC
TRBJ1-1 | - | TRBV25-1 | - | CASSEVTQVSEAFF | TGTGCCAGCAGTGAGGTCACTCAGGTGTCTGAAGCTTTCTTT
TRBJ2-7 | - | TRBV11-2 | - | CASSLSGQSYEQYF | TGTGCCAGCAGCTTATCTGGGCAGTCCTACGAGCAGTACTTC
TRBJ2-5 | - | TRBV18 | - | CASSPRQIGETQYF | TGTGCCAGCTCACCAAGGCAGATAGGGGAGACCCAGTACTTC
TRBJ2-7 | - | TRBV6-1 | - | CASSGQGLFGYEQYF | TGTGCCAGCAGTGGGCAGGGACTTTTTGGCTACGAGCAGTACTTC
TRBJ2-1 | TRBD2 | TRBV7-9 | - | CASSLTGLAGDNEQFF | TGTGCCAGCAGCTTAACGGGACTAGCGGGGGACAATGAGCAGTTCTTC
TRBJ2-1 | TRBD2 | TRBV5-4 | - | CASRLSGGAYYNEQFF | TGTGCCAGCAGACTTAGCGGGGGGGCGTATTACAATGAGCAGTTCTTC
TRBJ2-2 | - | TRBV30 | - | CAWSSHTPRNTGELFF | TGTGCCTGGAGTTCCCACACCCCTCGGAACACCGGGGAGCTGTTTTTT
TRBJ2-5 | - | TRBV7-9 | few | CASSLGAASDTQETQYF | TGTGCCAGCAGTCTCGGGGCGGCTAGCGATACCCAAGAGACCCAGTACTTC
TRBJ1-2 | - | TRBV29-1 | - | CSVRDENYGYTF | TGCAGCGTCAGAGACGAAAACTATGGCTACACCTTC
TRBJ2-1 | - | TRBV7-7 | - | CASSLDRGGMSEQFF | TGTGCTAGCAGCTTAGATCGTGGCGGGATGAGTGAGCAGTTCTTC
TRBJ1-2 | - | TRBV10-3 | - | CAISKKLPAQGGGGYTF | TGTGCCATCAGTAAAAAACTCCCGGCTCAGGGTGGTGGCGGCTACACCTTC
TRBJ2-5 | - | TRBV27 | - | CASSFRGERPQTQYF | TGTGCCAGCAGTTTTCGGGGTGAAAGGCCACAGACCCAGTACTTC